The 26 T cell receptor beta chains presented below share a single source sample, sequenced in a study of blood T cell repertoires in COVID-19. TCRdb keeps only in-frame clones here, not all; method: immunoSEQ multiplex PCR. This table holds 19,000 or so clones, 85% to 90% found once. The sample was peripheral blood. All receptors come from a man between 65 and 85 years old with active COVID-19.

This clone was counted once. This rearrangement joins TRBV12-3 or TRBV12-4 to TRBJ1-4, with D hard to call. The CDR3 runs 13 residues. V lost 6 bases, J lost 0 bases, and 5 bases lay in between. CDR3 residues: CASRPATNEKLFF. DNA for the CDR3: TGTGCCAGCAGGCCGGCAACTAATGAAAAACTGTTTTTT.

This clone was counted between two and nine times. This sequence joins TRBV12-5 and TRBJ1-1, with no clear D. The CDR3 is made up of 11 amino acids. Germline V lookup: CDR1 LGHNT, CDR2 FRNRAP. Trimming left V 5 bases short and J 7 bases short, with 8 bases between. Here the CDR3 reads CASGREIEAFF. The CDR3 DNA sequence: TGTGCTAGTGGTAGGGAGATTGAAGCTTTCTTT.

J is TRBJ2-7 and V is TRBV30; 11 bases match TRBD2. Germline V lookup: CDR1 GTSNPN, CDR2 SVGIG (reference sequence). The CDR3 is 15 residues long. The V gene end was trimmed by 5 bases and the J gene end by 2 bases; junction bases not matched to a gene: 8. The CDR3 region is CAWSLSGGGTYEQYF. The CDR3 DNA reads TGTGCCTGGTCGCTTAGCGGGGGGGGTACCTACGAGCAGTACTTC.

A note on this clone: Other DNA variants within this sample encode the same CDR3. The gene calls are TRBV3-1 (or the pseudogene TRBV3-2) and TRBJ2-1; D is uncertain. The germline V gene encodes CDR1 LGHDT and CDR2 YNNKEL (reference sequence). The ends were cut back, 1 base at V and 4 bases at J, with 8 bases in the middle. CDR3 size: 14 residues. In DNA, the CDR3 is TGTGCCAGCAGCCAAGTTGCTATATACAATGAGCAGTTCTTC. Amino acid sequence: CASSQVAIYNEQFF.

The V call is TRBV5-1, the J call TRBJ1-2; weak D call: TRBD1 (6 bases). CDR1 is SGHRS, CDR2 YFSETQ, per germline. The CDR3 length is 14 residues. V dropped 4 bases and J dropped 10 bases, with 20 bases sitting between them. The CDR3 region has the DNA TGCGCCAGCAGCCCCCACGGGGGGCCTGGGTACTACACCTTC. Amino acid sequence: CASSPHGGPGYYTF.

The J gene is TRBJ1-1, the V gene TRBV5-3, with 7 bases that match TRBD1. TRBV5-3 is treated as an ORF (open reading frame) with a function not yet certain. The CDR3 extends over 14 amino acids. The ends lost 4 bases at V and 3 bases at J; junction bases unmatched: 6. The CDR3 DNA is TGTGCCAGAAGCCGTCACAGGGGCGACACTGAAGCTTTCTTT. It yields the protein CARSRHRGDTEAFF.

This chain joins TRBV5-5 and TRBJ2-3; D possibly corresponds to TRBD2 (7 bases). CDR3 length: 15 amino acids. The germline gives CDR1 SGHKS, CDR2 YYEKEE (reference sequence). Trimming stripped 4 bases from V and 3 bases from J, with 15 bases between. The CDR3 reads CASSPMRGLTDTQYF. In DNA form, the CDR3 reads TGTGCCAGCAGCCCGATGCGGGGGCTAACAGATACGCAGTATTTT.

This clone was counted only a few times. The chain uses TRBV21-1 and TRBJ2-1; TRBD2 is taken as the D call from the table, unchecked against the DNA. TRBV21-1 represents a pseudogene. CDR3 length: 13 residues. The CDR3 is CASRGRSYNEQFF. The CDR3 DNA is TGTGCCAGCCGAGGGAGGTCCTACAATGAGCAGTTCTTC.

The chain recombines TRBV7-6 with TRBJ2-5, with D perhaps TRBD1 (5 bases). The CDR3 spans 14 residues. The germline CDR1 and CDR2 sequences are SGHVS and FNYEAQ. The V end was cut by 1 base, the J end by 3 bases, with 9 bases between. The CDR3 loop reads CASSLVPGKETQYF. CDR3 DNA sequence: TGTGCCAGCAGCTTAGTTCCAGGGAAAGAGACCCAGTACTTC.

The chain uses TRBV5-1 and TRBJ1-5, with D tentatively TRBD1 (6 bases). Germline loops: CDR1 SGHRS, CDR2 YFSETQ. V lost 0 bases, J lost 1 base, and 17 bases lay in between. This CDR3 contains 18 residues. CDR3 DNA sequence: TGCGCCAGCAGCTTGGGGCCCCTGGGGGCGCAGAGCAATCAGCCCCAGCATTTT. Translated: CASSLGPLGAQSNQPQHF.

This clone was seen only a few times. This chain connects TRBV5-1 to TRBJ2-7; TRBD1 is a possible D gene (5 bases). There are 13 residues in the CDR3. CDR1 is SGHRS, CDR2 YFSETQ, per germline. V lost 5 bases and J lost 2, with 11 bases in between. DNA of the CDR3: TGCGCCAGCAGATCGACAGTCACCTACGAGCAGTACTTC. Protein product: CASRSTVTYEQYF.

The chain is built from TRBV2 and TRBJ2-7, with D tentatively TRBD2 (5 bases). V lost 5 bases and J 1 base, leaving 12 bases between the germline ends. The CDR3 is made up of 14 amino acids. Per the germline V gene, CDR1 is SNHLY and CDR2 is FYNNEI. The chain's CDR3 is CASSMGVGSYEQYF. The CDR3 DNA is TGTGCCAGCAGTATGGGAGTCGGGTCCTACGAGCAGTACTTC.

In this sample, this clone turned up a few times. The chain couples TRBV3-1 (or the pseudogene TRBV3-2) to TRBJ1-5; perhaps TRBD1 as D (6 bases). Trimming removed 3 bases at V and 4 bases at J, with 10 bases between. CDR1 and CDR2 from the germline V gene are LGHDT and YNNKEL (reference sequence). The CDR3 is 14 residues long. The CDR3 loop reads CASSHRGGNQPQHF. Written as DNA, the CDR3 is TGTGCCAGCAGCCACCGAGGGGGTAATCAGCCCCAGCATTTT.

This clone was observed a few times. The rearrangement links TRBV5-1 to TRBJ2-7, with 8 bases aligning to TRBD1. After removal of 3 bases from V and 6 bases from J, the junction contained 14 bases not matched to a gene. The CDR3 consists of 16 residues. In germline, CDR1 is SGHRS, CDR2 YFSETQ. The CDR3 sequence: CASSWDRTGTRSEQYF. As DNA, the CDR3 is TGCGCCAGCAGCTGGGACCGGACAGGGACACGGAGCGAGCAGTACTTC.

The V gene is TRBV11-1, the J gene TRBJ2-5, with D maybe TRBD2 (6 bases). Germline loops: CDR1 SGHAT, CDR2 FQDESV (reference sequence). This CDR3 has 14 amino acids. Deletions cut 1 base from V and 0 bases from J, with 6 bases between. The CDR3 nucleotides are TGTGCCAGCAGCTTAGGGGACTACCAAGAGACCCAGTACTTC. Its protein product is CASSLGDYQETQYF.

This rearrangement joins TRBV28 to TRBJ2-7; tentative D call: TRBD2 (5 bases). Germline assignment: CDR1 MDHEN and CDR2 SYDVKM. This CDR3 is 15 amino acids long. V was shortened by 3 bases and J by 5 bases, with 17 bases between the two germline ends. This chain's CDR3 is CASSFNRGATHEQYF. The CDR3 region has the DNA TGTGCCAGCAGTTTCAACCGGGGAGCCACCCACGAGCAGTACTTC. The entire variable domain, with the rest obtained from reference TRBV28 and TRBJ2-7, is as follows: DVKVTQSSRYLVKRTGEKVFLECVQDMDHENMFWYRQDPGLGLRLIYFSYDVKMKEKGDIPEGYSVSREKKERFSLILESASTNQTSMYLCASSFNRGATHEQYFGPGTRLTVT.

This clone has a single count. The CDR3 DNA reads TGCAGTGGGGAGAGGGATGAAAAACTGTTTTTT. Protein sequence: CSGERDEKLFF. The chain links TRBV20-1 to TRBJ1-4, with D uncertain. Looked up from germline, CDR1 is DFQATT and CDR2 is SNEGSKA (reference sequence). With 7 bases removed from V and 6 bases from J, the gap between germline ends came to 9 bases. The CDR3 length is 11 residues.

The CDR3 bases are TGTGCCAGCAGTTCAAGCGGGGGGGCCACGCAGTACTTC. It is translated as CASSSSGGATQYF. The chain has TRBV2 and TRBJ2-7; TRBD2 aligns across 10 bases. Unmatched junction bases numbered 7, after V lost 5 bases and J lost 9 bases. The CDR3 runs to 13 residues. CDR1 is SNHLY, CDR2 FYNNEI, per germline.

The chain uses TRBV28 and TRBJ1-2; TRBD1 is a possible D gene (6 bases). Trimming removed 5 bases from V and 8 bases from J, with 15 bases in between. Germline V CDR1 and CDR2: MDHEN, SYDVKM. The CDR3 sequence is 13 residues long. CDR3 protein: CASSTRGGLGYTF. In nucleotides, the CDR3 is TGTGCCAGCAGTACCCGGGGGGGGCTGGGCTACACCTTC.

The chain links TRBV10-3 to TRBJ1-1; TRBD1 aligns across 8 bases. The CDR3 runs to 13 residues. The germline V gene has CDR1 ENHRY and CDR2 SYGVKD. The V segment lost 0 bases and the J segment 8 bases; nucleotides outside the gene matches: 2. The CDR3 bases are TGTGCCATCAGTGAGTCGGGGACAGGAGAAGCTTTCTTT. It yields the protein CAISESGTGEAFF.

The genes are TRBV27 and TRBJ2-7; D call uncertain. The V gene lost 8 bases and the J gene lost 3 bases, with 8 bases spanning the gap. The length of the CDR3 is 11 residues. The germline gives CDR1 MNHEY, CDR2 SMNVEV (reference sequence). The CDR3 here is CASGPNYEQYF. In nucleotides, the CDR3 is TGTGCCAGCGGCCCAAACTACGAGCAGTACTTC.

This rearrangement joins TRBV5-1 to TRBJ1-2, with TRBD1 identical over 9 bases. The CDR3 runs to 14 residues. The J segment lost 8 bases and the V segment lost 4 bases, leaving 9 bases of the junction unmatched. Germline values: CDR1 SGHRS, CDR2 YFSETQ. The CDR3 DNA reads TGCGCCAGCAGCGTCACAGGGGGCGATTGGGGCTACACCTTC. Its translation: CASSVTGGDWGYTF.

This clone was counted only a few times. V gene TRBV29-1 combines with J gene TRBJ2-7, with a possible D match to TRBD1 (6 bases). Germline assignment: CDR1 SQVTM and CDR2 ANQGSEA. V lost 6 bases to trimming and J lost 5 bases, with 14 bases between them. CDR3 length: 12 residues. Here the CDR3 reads CSVRQDWNEQYF. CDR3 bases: TGCAGCGTCAGACAGGATTGGAACGAGCAGTACTTC.

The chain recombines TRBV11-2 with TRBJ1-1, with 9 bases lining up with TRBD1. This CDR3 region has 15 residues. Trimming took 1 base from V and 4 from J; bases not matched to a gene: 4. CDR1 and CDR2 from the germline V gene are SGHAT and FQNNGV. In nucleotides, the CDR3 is TGTGCCAGCAGCTTAGTGGGACAGGGAGGCACTGAAGCTTTCTTT. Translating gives CASSLVGQGGTEAFF.

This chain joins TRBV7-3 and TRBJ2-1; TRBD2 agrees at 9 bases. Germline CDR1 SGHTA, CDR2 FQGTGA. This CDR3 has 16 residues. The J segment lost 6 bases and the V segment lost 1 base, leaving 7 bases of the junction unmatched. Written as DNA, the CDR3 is TGTGCCAGCAGCTTAAACCCCTGGACTAGCGTCAATGAGCAGTTCTTC. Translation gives CASSLNPWTSVNEQFF.

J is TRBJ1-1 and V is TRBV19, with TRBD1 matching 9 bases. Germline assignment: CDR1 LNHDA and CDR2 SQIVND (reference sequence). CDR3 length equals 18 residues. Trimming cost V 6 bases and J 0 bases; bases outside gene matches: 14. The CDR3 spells CASRYTPGTGYVNTEAFF. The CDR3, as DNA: TGTGCCAGTAGATATACTCCCGGGACAGGGTATGTGAACACTGAAGCTTTCTTT.